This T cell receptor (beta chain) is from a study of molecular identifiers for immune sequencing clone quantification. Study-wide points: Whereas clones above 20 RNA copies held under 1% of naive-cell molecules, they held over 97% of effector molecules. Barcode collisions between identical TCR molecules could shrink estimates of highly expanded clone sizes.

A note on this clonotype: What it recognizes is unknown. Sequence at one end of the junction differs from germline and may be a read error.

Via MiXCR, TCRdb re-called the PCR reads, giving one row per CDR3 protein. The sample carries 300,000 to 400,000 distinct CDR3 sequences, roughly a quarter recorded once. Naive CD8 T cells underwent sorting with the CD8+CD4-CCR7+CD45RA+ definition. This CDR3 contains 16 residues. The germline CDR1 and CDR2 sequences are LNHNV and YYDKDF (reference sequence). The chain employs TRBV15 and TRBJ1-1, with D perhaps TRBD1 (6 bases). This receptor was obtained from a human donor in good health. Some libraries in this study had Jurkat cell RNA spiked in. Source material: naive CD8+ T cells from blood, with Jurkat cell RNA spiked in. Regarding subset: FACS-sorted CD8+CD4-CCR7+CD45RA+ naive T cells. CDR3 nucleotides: TGTGCCACCAGCAGAGTGGAGGGGGGGGTACAGACTGAAGATTTCTTT. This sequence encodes CATSRVEGGVQTEDFF.